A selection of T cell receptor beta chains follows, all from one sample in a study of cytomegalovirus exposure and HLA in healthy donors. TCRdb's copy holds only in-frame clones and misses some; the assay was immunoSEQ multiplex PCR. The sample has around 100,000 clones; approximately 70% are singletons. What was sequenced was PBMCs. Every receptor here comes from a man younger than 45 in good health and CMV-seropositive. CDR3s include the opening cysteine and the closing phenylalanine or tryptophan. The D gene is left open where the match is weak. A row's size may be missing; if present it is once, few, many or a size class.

CDR3 protein: CASSPAKLAETQYF
CDR3 DNA: TGTGCCAGCAGCCCGGCCAAACTAGCGGAGACCCAGTACTTC
clone size: -
J gene: TRBJ2-5
D gene: TRBD2
V gene: TRBV6-5

CDR3 protein: CASSTGTGAYEQYF
CDR3 DNA: TGTGCCAGTAGTACCGGGACAGGGGCCTACGAGCAGTACTTC
clone size: -
J gene: TRBJ2-7
D gene: TRBD1
V gene: TRBV19

CDR3 protein: CAISQTSGGTYEQYF
CDR3 DNA: TGTGCCATCAGCCAAACTAGCGGGGGTACGTACGAGCAGTACTTC
clone size: -
J gene: TRBJ2-7
D gene: TRBD2
V gene: TRBV10-3

CDR3 protein: CASSFLRDRGPSPLHF
CDR3 DNA: TGTGCCAGCAGTTTCCTCCGGGACAGGGGGCCTTCACCCCTCCACTTT
clone size: once
J gene: TRBJ1-6
D gene: TRBD1
V gene: TRBV27

CDR3 protein: CASSLEGGRISF
CDR3 DNA: TGTGCCAGCAGCTTAGAGGGGGGGCGAATCTCCTTC
clone size: -
J gene: TRBJ1-2
D gene: -
V gene: TRBV7-2

CDR3 protein: CASSYSNRDNYGYTF
CDR3 DNA: TGTGCCAGCAGTTACTCGAACAGGGACAACTATGGCTACACCTTC
clone size: -
J gene: TRBJ1-2
D gene: -
V gene: TRBV6-6

CDR3 protein: CASSQVLGGGDTQYF
CDR3 DNA: TGTGCCAGCAGCCAAGTATTAGGGGGAGGGGATACGCAGTATTTT
clone size: -
J gene: TRBJ2-3
D gene: -
V gene: TRBV4-2

CDR3 protein: CASGLLAPSRRFKNIQYF
CDR3 DNA: TGTGCTAGTGGTTTACTCGCCCCTAGCCGGAGGTTCAAAAACATTCAGTACTTC
clone size: -
J gene: TRBJ2-4
D gene: -
V gene: TRBV12-5

CDR3 protein: CASSPGNNYGYTF
CDR3 DNA: TGTGCCAGCAGCCCAGGGAATAACTATGGCTACACCTTC
clone size: -
J gene: TRBJ1-2
D gene: -
V gene: TRBV11-2

CDR3 protein: CASSPPARTGRDNEQFF
CDR3 DNA: TGCGCCAGCAGCCCCCCAGCCAGGACAGGGCGCGACAATGAGCAGTTCTTC
clone size: -
J gene: TRBJ2-1
D gene: TRBD1
V gene: TRBV4-3

CDR3 protein: CASTPGQGAYNEQFF
CDR3 DNA: TGTGCCAGTACCCCCGGACAGGGGGCATACAATGAGCAGTTCTTC
clone size: -
J gene: TRBJ2-1
D gene: TRBD1
V gene: TRBV19

CDR3 protein: CASSLGGTSGGHGLFF
CDR3 DNA: TGTGCCAGCAGCTTAGGAGGGACTAGCGGGGGCCACGGACTGTTTTTT
clone size: -
J gene: TRBJ2-2
D gene: TRBD2
V gene: TRBV11-3

CDR3 protein: CASSLTGSLSDGYTF
CDR3 DNA: TGTGCCAGCAGCCTGACAGGGTCGTTGAGCGATGGCTACACCTTC
clone size: -
J gene: TRBJ1-2
D gene: TRBD1
V gene: TRBV14

CDR3 protein: CASSLPDTNYGYTF
CDR3 DNA: TGTGCCAGCAGCTTGCCAGACACTAACTATGGCTACACCTTC
clone size: -
J gene: TRBJ1-2
D gene: -
V gene: TRBV7-9

CDR3 protein: CASSKLGGQGWNQPQHF
CDR3 DNA: TGTGCCAGCAGTAAACTGGGGGGACAGGGCTGGAATCAGCCCCAGCATTTT
clone size: -
J gene: TRBJ1-5
D gene: TRBD1
V gene: TRBV27

CDR3 protein: CASSHPGGTEAFF
CDR3 DNA: TGCGCCAGCAGCCACCCGGGGGGCACTGAAGCTTTCTTT
clone size: once
J gene: TRBJ1-1
D gene: -
V gene: TRBV4-1

CDR3 protein: CSVEATGAPYGYTF
CDR3 DNA: TGCAGCGTTGAAGCGACAGGGGCCCCCTATGGCTACACCTTC
clone size: -
J gene: TRBJ1-2
D gene: TRBD1
V gene: TRBV29-1

CDR3 protein: CASSLSRVDNEQFF
CDR3 DNA: TGTGCCAGCAGCTTAAGCAGGGTGGACAATGAGCAGTTCTTC
clone size: -
J gene: TRBJ2-1
D gene: -
V gene: TRBV11-3

CDR3 protein: CASSVVRTGTEAFF
CDR3 DNA: TGTGCCAGCAGCGTAGTACGTACGGGCACTGAAGCTTTCTTT
clone size: once
J gene: TRBJ1-1
D gene: -
V gene: TRBV9

CDR3 protein: CASLYGYTF
CDR3 DNA: TGTGCCAGCTTATATGGCTACACCTTC
clone size: -
J gene: TRBJ1-2
D gene: -
V gene: TRBV2

CDR3 protein: CASSLIEAFF
CDR3 DNA: TGTGCCAGCAGCCTAATAGAAGCTTTCTTT
clone size: -
J gene: TRBJ1-1
D gene: -
V gene: TRBV14

CDR3 protein: CSVEAGYGTEAFF
CDR3 DNA: TGCAGCGTTGAGGCGGGGTATGGCACTGAAGCTTTCTTT
clone size: -
J gene: TRBJ1-1
D gene: -
V gene: TRBV29-1

CDR3 protein: CASSPYGAPGELFF
CDR3 DNA: TGTGCCAGCAGCCCATACGGAGCACCCGGGGAGCTGTTTTTT
clone size: -
J gene: TRBJ2-2
D gene: -
V gene: TRBV7-2

CDR3 protein: CSVDLTGGHGYTF
CDR3 DNA: TGCAGCGTTGATTTGACAGGGGGCCATGGCTACACCTTC
clone size: -
J gene: TRBJ1-2
D gene: TRBD1
V gene: TRBV29-1

CDR3 protein: CASSLGQYQPQHF
CDR3 DNA: TGTGCCAGCAGCTTAGGACAGTATCAGCCCCAGCATTTT
clone size: -
J gene: TRBJ1-5
D gene: -
V gene: TRBV11-2

CDR3 protein: CASSPVQGNFYGYTF
CDR3 DNA: TGTGCCAGCAGCCCGGTACAGGGAAACTTCTATGGCTACACCTTC
clone size: few
J gene: TRBJ1-2
D gene: -
V gene: TRBV5-6

CDR3 protein: CASSLGTGSGNTIYF
CDR3 DNA: TGCGCCAGCAGCTTGGGCACAGGCTCTGGAAACACCATATATTTT
clone size: -
J gene: TRBJ1-3
D gene: -
V gene: TRBV5-1

CDR3 protein: CASSLEAGGYGYTF
CDR3 DNA: TGTGCCAGCAGTCTCGAGGCAGGGGGGTATGGCTACACCTTC
clone size: few
J gene: TRBJ1-2
D gene: TRBD1
V gene: TRBV27

CDR3 protein: CASSARDRGLQETQYF
CDR3 DNA: TGTGCCAGCAGCGCCCGGGACAGGGGCCTCCAAGAGACCCAGTACTTC
clone size: -
J gene: TRBJ2-5
D gene: TRBD1
V gene: TRBV9

CDR3 protein: CASTRRTSGGGELFF
CDR3 DNA: TGTGCCAGCACTCGTCGGACTAGCGGGGGCGGGGAGCTGTTTTTT
clone size: few
J gene: TRBJ2-2
D gene: TRBD2
V gene: TRBV2

CDR3 protein: CASSSGQVTNTEAFF
CDR3 DNA: TGTGCCAGCAGCTCCGGACAGGTGACGAACACTGAAGCTTTCTTT
clone size: -
J gene: TRBJ1-1
D gene: TRBD1
V gene: TRBV7-9

CDR3 protein: CSVCETGRQETQYF
CDR3 DNA: TGCAGCGTTTGCGAGACAGGGCGGCAAGAGACCCAGTACTTC
clone size: -
J gene: TRBJ2-5
D gene: TRBD1
V gene: TRBV29-1

CDR3 protein: CASSLGQGSSDGYTF
CDR3 DNA: TGCGCCAGCAGCTTGGGACAGGGCAGTTCGGATGGCTACACCTTC
clone size: -
J gene: TRBJ1-2
D gene: TRBD1
V gene: TRBV5-1

CDR3 protein: CASSPLQVERVEAFF
CDR3 DNA: TGTGCCAGCAGTCCATTACAGGTGGAGAGAGTTGAAGCTTTCTTT
clone size: -
J gene: TRBJ1-1
D gene: -
V gene: TRBV27

CDR3 protein: CAWSGRGAASNQPQHF
CDR3 DNA: TGTGCCTGGAGTGGACGGGGGGCAGCTAGCAATCAGCCCCAGCATTTT
clone size: -
J gene: TRBJ1-5
D gene: -
V gene: TRBV30

CDR3 protein: CAWSLSQGRYEQYF
CDR3 DNA: TGTGCCTGGAGTCTATCGCAGGGCAGGTACGAGCAGTACTTC
clone size: few
J gene: TRBJ2-7
D gene: -
V gene: TRBV30

CDR3 protein: CASSYSGLANEQFF
CDR3 DNA: TGTGCCAGCAGTTACTCAGGACTGGCCAATGAGCAGTTCTTC
clone size: -
J gene: TRBJ2-1
D gene: -
V gene: TRBV6-5

CDR3 protein: CASSQAGTGVGTQYF
CDR3 DNA: TGCGCCAGCAGCCAAGCGGGAACAGGGGTGGGGACCCAGTACTTC
clone size: few
J gene: TRBJ2-5
D gene: TRBD1
V gene: TRBV4-1

CDR3 protein: CASSLSGVGETQYF
CDR3 DNA: TGTGCCAGCAGTTTATCAGGAGTAGGAGAGACCCAGTACTTC
clone size: -
J gene: TRBJ2-5
D gene: -
V gene: TRBV27

CDR3 protein: CASSQAGRVGYGYTF
CDR3 DNA: TGCGCCAGCAGCCAAGCGGGCAGGGTGGGCTATGGCTACACCTTC
clone size: -
J gene: TRBJ1-2
D gene: -
V gene: TRBV4-1

CDR3 protein: CSVARRNTEAFF
CDR3 DNA: TGCAGCGTTGCACGGAGGAACACTGAAGCTTTCTTT
clone size: -
J gene: TRBJ1-1
D gene: -
V gene: TRBV29-1

CDR3 protein: CASDRGGLITGELFF
CDR3 DNA: TGTGCCAGCGATCGAGGGGGCCTTATCACCGGGGAGCTGTTTTTT
clone size: once
J gene: TRBJ2-2
D gene: TRBD1
V gene: TRBV28

CDR3 protein: CASSPTDSRNQPQHF
CDR3 DNA: TGTGCCAGCTCACCAACGGACAGCCGAAATCAGCCCCAGCATTTT
clone size: few
J gene: TRBJ1-5
D gene: -
V gene: TRBV18

CDR3 protein: CASSLTGFTGGTEAFF
CDR3 DNA: TGTGCCAGCAGCTTAACTGGGTTTACAGGGGGCACTGAAGCTTTCTTT
clone size: -
J gene: TRBJ1-1
D gene: TRBD1
V gene: TRBV7-3

CDR3 protein: CAWKVTSGGPYNEQFF
CDR3 DNA: TGTGCCTGGAAAGTGACTAGCGGGGGACCCTACAATGAGCAGTTCTTC
clone size: once
J gene: TRBJ2-1
D gene: TRBD2
V gene: TRBV30

CDR3 protein: CATSRDRRGTYEQYF
CDR3 DNA: TGTGCCACCAGCAGAGACCGCAGGGGAACCTACGAGCAGTACTTC
clone size: -
J gene: TRBJ2-7
D gene: -
V gene: TRBV15

CDR3 protein: CASSVATMGQDTDTQYF
CDR3 DNA: TGTGCCAGCAGCGTAGCTACGATGGGACAGGACACAGATACGCAGTATTTT
clone size: -
J gene: TRBJ2-3
D gene: TRBD1
V gene: TRBV9